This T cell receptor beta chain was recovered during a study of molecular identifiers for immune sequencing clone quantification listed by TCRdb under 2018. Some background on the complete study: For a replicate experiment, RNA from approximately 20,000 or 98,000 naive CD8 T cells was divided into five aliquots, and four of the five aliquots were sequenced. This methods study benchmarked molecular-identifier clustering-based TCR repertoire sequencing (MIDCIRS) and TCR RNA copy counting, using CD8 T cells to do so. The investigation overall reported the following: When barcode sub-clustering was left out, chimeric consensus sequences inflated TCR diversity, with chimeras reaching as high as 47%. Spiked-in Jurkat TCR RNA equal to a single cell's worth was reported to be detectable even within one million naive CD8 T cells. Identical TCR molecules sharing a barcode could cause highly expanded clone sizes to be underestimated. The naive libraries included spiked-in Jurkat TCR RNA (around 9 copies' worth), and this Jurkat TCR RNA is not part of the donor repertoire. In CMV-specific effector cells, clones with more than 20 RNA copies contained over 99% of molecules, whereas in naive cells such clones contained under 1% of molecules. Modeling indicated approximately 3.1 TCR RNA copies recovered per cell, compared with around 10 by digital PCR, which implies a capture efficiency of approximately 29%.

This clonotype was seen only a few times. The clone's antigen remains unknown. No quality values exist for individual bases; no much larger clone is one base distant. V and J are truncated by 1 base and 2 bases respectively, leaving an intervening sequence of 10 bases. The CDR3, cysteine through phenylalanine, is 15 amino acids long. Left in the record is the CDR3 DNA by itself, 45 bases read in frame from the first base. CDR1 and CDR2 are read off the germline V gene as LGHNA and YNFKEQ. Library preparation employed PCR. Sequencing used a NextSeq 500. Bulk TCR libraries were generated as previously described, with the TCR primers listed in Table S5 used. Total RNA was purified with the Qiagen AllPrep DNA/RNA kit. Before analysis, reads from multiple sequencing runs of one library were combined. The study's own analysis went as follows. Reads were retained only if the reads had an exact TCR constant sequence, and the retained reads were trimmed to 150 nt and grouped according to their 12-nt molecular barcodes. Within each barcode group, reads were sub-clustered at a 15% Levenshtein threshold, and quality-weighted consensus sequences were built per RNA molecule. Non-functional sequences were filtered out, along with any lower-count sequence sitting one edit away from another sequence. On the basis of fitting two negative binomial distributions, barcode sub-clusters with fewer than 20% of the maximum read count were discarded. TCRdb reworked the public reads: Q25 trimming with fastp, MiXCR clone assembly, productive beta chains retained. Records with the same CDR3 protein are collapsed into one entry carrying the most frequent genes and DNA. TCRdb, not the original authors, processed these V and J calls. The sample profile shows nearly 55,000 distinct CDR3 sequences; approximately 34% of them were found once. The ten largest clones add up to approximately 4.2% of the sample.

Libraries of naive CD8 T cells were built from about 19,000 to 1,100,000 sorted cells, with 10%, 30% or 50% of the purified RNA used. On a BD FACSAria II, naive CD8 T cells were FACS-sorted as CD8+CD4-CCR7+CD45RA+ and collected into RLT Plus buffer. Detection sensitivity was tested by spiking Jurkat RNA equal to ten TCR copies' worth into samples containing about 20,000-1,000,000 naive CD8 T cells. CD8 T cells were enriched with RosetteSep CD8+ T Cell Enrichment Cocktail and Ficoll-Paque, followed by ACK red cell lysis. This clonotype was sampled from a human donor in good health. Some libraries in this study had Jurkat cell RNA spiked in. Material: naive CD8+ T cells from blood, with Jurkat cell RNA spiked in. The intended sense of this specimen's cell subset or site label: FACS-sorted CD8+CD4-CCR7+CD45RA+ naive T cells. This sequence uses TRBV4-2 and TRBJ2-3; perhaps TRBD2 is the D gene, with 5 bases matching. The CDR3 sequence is CASSQVPGDTDTQYF. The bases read TGTGCCAGCAGCCAAGTTCCCGGGGACACAGATACGCAGTATTTT.